These 10 T cell receptor beta chains came from one sample sequenced in a study of T cells after posttransplantation cyclophosphamide. Cells defined as naive were viable CD3+CD4+ or CD3+CD8+ and CCR7+CD45RA+CD45RO-CD95-CD27+CD28+. The assay was immunoSEQ multiplex PCR, and TCRdb's table has in-frame clones only and misses some. The sample includes about 32,000 clones, 75% to 95% of them seen just once. The material sequenced was naive CD4+ T cells sorted from PBMCs. The receptor set was obtained from a woman in her sixties in good health, CMV-negative, and a related stem cell transplant donor.

The chain uses TRBV9 and TRBJ2-7, with D perhaps matching TRBD1 (6 bases). The CDR3 is 15 residues long. Looked up from germline, CDR1 is SGDLS and CDR2 is YYNGEE. Trimming stripped 0 bases from V and 1 base from J, with 11 bases between. CDR3 loop: CASSVAPQGSYEQYF. CDR3 nucleotide sequence: TGTGCCAGCAGCGTAGCCCCACAGGGTTCCTACGAGCAGTACTTC.

Notes on this clone: This specimen includes other DNA sequences encoding the same CDR3. This rearrangement joins TRBV7-9 to TRBJ2-2, with 7 positions matching TRBD1. The CDR3 is made up of 15 amino acids. CDR1 is SEHNR, CDR2 FQNEAQ, per germline (reference sequence). V trimming: 4 bases; J trimming: 8 bases; junction bases outside the gene matches: 10. This CDR3 reads CASSSLGTARGELFF. CDR3 DNA: TGTGCCAGCAGCTCGCTTGGGACAGCTCGAGGGGAGCTGTTTTTT.

This chain uses TRBV7-3 with TRBJ2-7; 7 nucleotides match TRBD1. This CDR3 comprises 13 residues. Per germline, CDR1 SGHTA and CDR2 FQGTGA. The V gene end was trimmed by 6 bases and the J gene end by 6 bases; junction bases not matched to a gene: 8. The CDR3 spells CASSYTDRAEQYF. For the CDR3, the DNA is TGTGCCAGCAGTTACACTGACAGGGCCGAGCAGTACTTC.

The count of this clone is one. The junction does not match germline at one end; this may be a read error. This chain uses TRBV19 with TRBJ1-4; no clear D gene. Germline V CDR1 and CDR2: LNHDA, SQIVND (reference sequence). This CDR3 comprises 14 residues. The CDR3 DNA reads TGTGCCAGTAGTGTTGGGAGCCTCCGTGGCGCGGTGCTTTTT. Its translation is CASSVGSLRGAVLF.

In nucleotides, the CDR3 is TGCGCCAGCAGCTTGACAGGGGTTCAGCCCCAGCATTTT. Encoded protein: CASSLTGVQPQHF. This chain uses TRBV5-1 with TRBJ1-5; 7 positions match TRBD1. V lost 1 base to trimming and J lost 6 bases; unmatched junction nucleotides: 1. This CDR3 has 13 amino acids. Germline lookup yields CDR1 SGHRS and CDR2 YFSETQ.

This chain links TRBV4-2 with TRBJ1-1; 10 bases map to TRBD1. V dropped 0 bases and J dropped 5; count of bases not matched to a gene: 9. The germline V gene encodes CDR1 LGHNA and CDR2 YNFKEQ. The CDR3 consists of 17 residues. CDR3 residues: CASSQDLPGQGRTEAFF. CDR3 bases: TGTGCCAGCAGCCAAGATCTTCCGGGACAGGGGAGGACTGAAGCTTTCTTT.

This clone was recorded once. The CDR3 coding sequence is TGCGCCAGCAGCCGATCGACAGTTAGCTCCTATAATTCACCCCTCCACTTT. It codes for CASSRSTVSSYNSPLHF. This chain uses TRBV5-1 with TRBJ1-6, with a weak D call TRBD1 (5 bases). The V gene's germline CDR1 is SGHRS and CDR2 YFSETQ. Trimming took off 4 bases at V and 0 bases at J, with 14 bases between the two ends. This CDR3 comprises 17 residues.

V and J are TRBV19 and TRBJ2-5; perhaps TRBD2 as D (5 bases). The V gene lost 2 bases and the J gene lost 5 bases, with 21 bases spanning the gap. CDR3 size: 17 residues. Germline CDR1 and CDR2: LNHDA and SQIVND (reference sequence). In nucleotides, the CDR3 is TGTGCCAGTAGTATAACGCGGGCCGGCTATAGCAGGGAGACCCAGTACTTC. Amino acids: CASSITRAGYSRETQYF.

CDR3 DNA: TGTGCCAGCAGCTTGGGGGGGCTCCTCAATGAGCAGTTCTTC. Protein sequence: CASSLGGLLNEQFF. The J gene is TRBJ2-1, the V gene TRBV5-4; D may be TRBD1 (6 bases). The germline CDR1 and CDR2 sequences are SGHNT and YYREEE (reference sequence). The CDR3 loop spans 14 amino acids. Trimming removed 0 bases at V and 6 bases at J, with 10 bases between.

The chain links TRBV5-4 to TRBJ1-3; D not resolved. Trimming stripped 0 bases from V and 0 bases from J, with 13 bases between. This CDR3 has 17 residues. The germline gives CDR1 SGHNT, CDR2 YYREEE (reference sequence). CDR3 amino acids: CASSLEAPRYSGNTIYF. The CDR3 DNA sequence: TGTGCCAGCAGCTTGGAGGCCCCGCGGTACTCTGGAAACACCATATATTTT.